These 14 T cell receptor beta chains share one sample of origin, sequenced in a study of response to subunit inactivated influenza vaccine. TCRdb reprocessed the RT-PCR reads via MiXCR and lists one record per CDR3 protein. Of almost 600,000 distinct CDR3 sequences listed, 13% to 15% are singletons. The sample in question was PBMCs from blood, obtained 11 to 12 days after vaccination. These TCRs come from a man aged 45-60 years who received an inactivated influenza vaccine.

This clonotype was picked up one time. The rearrangement uses TRBV24-1 and TRBJ2-1, with D unresolved. CDR1 and CDR2 (germline): KGHDR, SFDVKD. V lost 0 bases, J lost 5 bases, and 10 bases lay in between. The CDR3 length is 15 residues. DNA of the CDR3: TGTGCCACCAGTGATTTGCGGCTGGCAGACAATGAGCAGTTCTTC. Translation: CATSDLRLADNEQFF.

The chain uses TRBV29-1 and TRBJ2-6; D could derive from TRBD1 or TRBD2 (5 bases each). CDR1 SQVTM and CDR2 ANQGSEA come from the germline V gene. This CDR3 is built from 15 residues. Trimming removed 3 bases at V and 2 bases at J, with 11 bases between. This chain's CDR3 is CSVDSGGAGANVLTF. In DNA form, the CDR3 reads TGCAGCGTTGATTCTGGGGGTGCTGGGGCCAACGTCCTGACTTTC.

In its sample, this clonotype was seen many times. The V call is TRBV28, the J call TRBJ1-2; possibly TRBD1 for D (5 bases). Per germline, CDR1 MDHEN and CDR2 SYDVKM. V was cut by 5 bases and J by 4 bases, with 17 bases left in between. This CDR3 comprises 15 residues. CDR3 residues: CASSLFTPGSYGYTF. CDR3 sequence (DNA): TGTGCCAGCAGTCTTTTTACCCCAGGGTCCTATGGCTACACCTTC.

The sample holds a few counts of this clonotype. V is TRBV5-1 and J is TRBJ2-1, with TRBD2 as a possible D gene (7 bases). Germline values: CDR1 SGHRS, CDR2 YFSETQ. The V gene lost 1 base and the J gene lost 10 bases, with 21 bases spanning the gap. The CDR3 runs 16 residues. This CDR3 reads CASSLMVRGGPEEQFF. CDR3 DNA sequence: TGCGCCAGCAGCTTGATGGTTAGGGGGGGTCCGGAGGAGCAGTTCTTC.

The chain couples TRBV2 to TRBJ2-3; D unresolved. V lost 7 bases, J lost 4 bases, and 12 bases lay in between. From germline, CDR1 is SNHLY and CDR2 FYNNEI. The CDR3 loop spans 13 amino acids. The CDR3 nucleotides are TGTGCCAGCACTGACCTAGTGGCAGATACGCAGTATTTT. This encodes CASTDLVADTQYF.

This clonotype has more than one count but fewer than ten. The V call is TRBV28, the J call TRBJ2-5, with D unclear. The CDR3 covers 14 residues. Per germline, CDR1 MDHEN and CDR2 SYDVKM. Between the trimmed V and J ends, which lost 2 bases and 0 bases, there was a span of 7 bases. The CDR3 sequence is CASSLKKYQETQYF. In DNA, the CDR3 is TGTGCCAGCAGTTTAAAAAAGTACCAAGAGACCCAGTACTTC.

This rearrangement joins TRBV12-3 or TRBV12-4 to TRBJ2-7; tentatively, D is TRBD1 (5 bases). The CDR3 is made up of 11 amino acids. Trimming left V 4 bases short and J 5 bases short, with 6 bases between. This CDR3 is CASSYRHEQYF. The CDR3 DNA is TGTGCCAGCAGTTACAGGCACGAGCAGTACTTC.

The chain combines TRBV24-1 with TRBJ2-3; no firm D call. The germline gives CDR1 KGHDR, CDR2 SFDVKD. V lost 9 bases and J lost 2, with 8 bases in between. CDR3 size: 12 residues. CDR3 region: CATGTTTDTQYF. Here the CDR3 DNA reads TGTGCCACCGGAACAACCACAGATACGCAGTATTTT.

This clonotype was seen more than once but under ten times. V usage is TRBV6-2 or TRBV6-3 and J usage is TRBJ2-1, with 7 nucleotides matching TRBD2. V shed 6 bases and J 3 bases; nucleotides not matched to a gene: 5. CDR1 MNHEY and CDR2 SVGEGT come from the germline V gene. This CDR3 spans 14 amino acids. CDR3 DNA: TGTGCCAGCAGGATTTCGGGAGGCTACAATGAGCAGTTCTTC. Encoded protein: CASRISGGYNEQFF.

The chain recombines TRBV6-5 with TRBJ2-1; a weak D match, TRBD2 (5 bases). The V gene lost 0 bases and the J gene lost 7 bases, with 7 bases spanning the gap. The CDR3 runs to 13 residues. Germline V CDR1 and CDR2: MNHEY, SVGAGI. CDR3 DNA sequence: TGTGCCAGCAGTTACTCGACGGGGAATGAGCAGTTCTTC. Translation gives CASSYSTGNEQFF.

The chain has TRBV6-2 or TRBV6-3 and TRBJ2-5; perhaps D is TRBD1 or TRBD2 (5 bases each). Trimming took off 2 bases at V and 2 bases at J, with 15 bases between the two ends. Per germline, CDR1 MNHEY and CDR2 SVGEGT. The CDR3 is made up of 16 amino acids. CDR3 amino acids: CASSYAGTMGQETQYF. The CDR3 DNA reads as TGTGCCAGCAGTTACGCCGGGACGATGGGGCAAGAGACCCAGTACTTC.

On this clonotype: Just one base apart from a much larger clone, this may be a read error. The V call is TRBV6-5, the J call TRBJ1-5, with TRBD1 matching 9 bases. This CDR3 is 15 amino acids long. With V trimmed by 5 bases and J by 2 bases, 4 bases remained unmatched. Germline CDR1 MNHEY, CDR2 SVGAGI. The CDR3 region has the DNA TGTGCCAGCAGTACGGGACAGGGCGGCAATCAGCCCCAGCATTTT. Translation: CASSTGQGGNQPQHF.

This clonotype came up a few times. This chain's CDR3 is CSVEGGLTNYGYTF. DNA of the CDR3: TGCAGCGTTGAGGGGGGACTTACTAACTATGGCTACACCTTC. The chain links TRBV29-1 to TRBJ1-2; D is possibly TRBD1 (5 bases). Germline V gene sequence: CDR1 SQVTM, CDR2 ANQGSEA. The CDR3 loop spans 14 amino acids. V lost 3 bases, J lost 0 bases, and 11 bases lay in between.

This clonotype was counted a few times. The gene calls are TRBV28 and TRBJ2-1; 8 bases line up with TRBD1. The CDR3 runs to 13 residues. Losses at the gene ends were 7 bases for V and 2 bases for J; bases not matched to a gene: 1. Germline V gene lookup returns CDR1 MDHEN and CDR2 SYDVKM. CDR3 residues: CASKGQAYNEQFF. DNA for the CDR3: TGTGCCAGCAAGGGACAGGCCTACAATGAGCAGTTCTTC.